The source of this T cell receptor (beta chain) is a study of PD-1 blockade in classical Hodgkin lymphoma. Whole-study results and caveats: Newly diagnosed patients had diversity similar to the baseline diversity of complete responders.

Clones were read by immunoSEQ multiplex PCR, and TCRdb kept only the in-frame ones, dropping some. The repertoire holds under 80,000 clones, with roughly 85% as singletons. The time point denotes: cycle 4 day 1 (C4D1), after about 6 weeks of nivolumab. All patients relapsed after autologous stem cell transplantation, and brentuximab vedotin exposure varied. CDR3 length equals 9 residues. V lost 7 bases, J lost 9 bases, and 6 bases lay in between. The germline gives CDR1 MNHEY, CDR2 SVGAGI. Comments on this clone: The antigen remains unidentified.

The sequence came from a human donor with classical Hodgkin lymphoma. The starting material was peripheral blood mononuclear cells (PBMCs), obtained before the fourth cycle of nivolumab. The J gene is TRBJ1-1, the V gene TRBV6-5; D remains unclear. The CDR3 here is CASMSQAFF. CDR3 bases: TGTGCCAGCATGTCTCAAGCTTTCTTT.